The 9 T cell receptor beta chains below come from one sample, sequenced in a study of identical twins. TCRdb called the 5' RACE reads again in MiXCR, with one record for every CDR3 protein. The sample has 1.5 million to 2 million distinct CDR3 sequences, roughly a third seen once. Sequencing was carried out using cord blood. The origin of the receptors is a newborn girl in good health.

This clonotype was recorded at least ten times. This rearrangement joins TRBV4-2 to TRBJ1-2, with D tentatively TRBD1 (6 bases). Per germline, CDR1 LGHNA and CDR2 YNFKEQ. CDR3 length equals 14 residues. Trimming cost V 0 bases and J 3 bases, with 8 bases left between them. CDR3 bases: TGTGCCAGCAGCCAAGAAGGGGGGGACTATGGCTACACCTTC. Protein product: CASSQEGGDYGYTF.

The V and J genes are TRBV20-1 and TRBJ1-1; 8 bases are shared with TRBD1. The CDR3 runs to 16 residues. The germline gives CDR1 DFQATT, CDR2 SNEGSKA (reference sequence). The junction had 11 bases not matched to a gene; V was cut back by 5 bases and J by 0 bases. This CDR3 reads CSASRDRISMNTEAFF. DNA of the CDR3: TGCAGTGCTTCCCGGGACAGGATCTCCATGAACACTGAAGCTTTCTTT.

The chain is built from TRBV5-1 and TRBJ2-7; TRBD1 agrees at 12 bases. Germline lookup yields CDR1 SGHRS and CDR2 YFSETQ. The CDR3 runs 14 residues. After removal of 3 bases from V and 5 bases from J, the junction contained 3 bases not matched to a gene. The CDR3 loop reads CASSSGQGADEQYF. Here the CDR3 DNA reads TGCGCCAGCAGCTCGGGACAGGGGGCGGACGAGCAGTACTTC.

This clonotype has a count of ten or more. V usage is TRBV20-1 and J usage is TRBJ2-1; D remains unclear. The CDR3 consists of 11 residues. Germline CDR1 is DFQATT and CDR2 is SNEGSKA (reference sequence). V lost 1 base and J 12 bases, leaving 10 bases between the germline ends. CDR3 sequence reads: CSARASRGQFF. CDR3 sequence (DNA): TGCAGTGCTAGAGCGTCGCGCGGGCAGTTCTTC.

The chain employs TRBV6-4 and TRBJ2-1; the D is unclear. CDR3 length equals 15 residues. Germline V lookup: CDR1 MRHNA, CDR2 SNTAGT. V was cut by 4 bases and J by 0 bases, with 10 bases left in between. Written as DNA, the CDR3 is TGTGCCAGCAGTGCCCAGATCGGCTCCTACAATGAGCAGTTCTTC. It yields the protein CASSAQIGSYNEQFF.

With regard to this clonotype: An end of the junction does not agree with germline; a read error may underlie this. The V gene is TRBV10-3, the J gene TRBJ2-5; maybe TRBD1 (5 bases). This CDR3 is 13 amino acids long. Germline CDR1 is ENHRY and CDR2 is SYGVKD. CDR3: CAFRVWGQETQYF. The CDR3, as DNA: TGTGCCTTCAGGGTTTGGGGACAAGAGACCCAGTACTTC.

This clonotype was seen a few times. This sequence joins TRBV20-1 and TRBJ2-7; TRBD1 might be the D (5 bases). Between the trimmed V and J ends, which lost 6 bases and 4 bases, there was a span of 16 bases. This CDR3 spans 13 amino acids. Germline-derived CDR1 and CDR2 are DFQATT and SNEGSKA (reference sequence). The CDR3 nucleotides read TGCAGTGCACACTACAGGTCCTTGTACGAGCAGTACTTC. Protein sequence: CSAHYRSLYEQYF.

This clonotype was recorded a few times. One end of the junction varies from germline; a read error may be responsible. This rearrangement joins TRBV3-1 to TRBJ2-1, with 10 bases lining up with TRBD2. Germline V gives CDR1 LGHDT, CDR2 YNNKEL (reference sequence). The CDR3 has 18 amino acids. Here the CDR3 reads CASSQYFLLAGRYNVQFF. The DNA for the CDR3 is TGTGCCAGCAGCCAGTATTTCTTACTAGCGGGAAGGTACAATGTGCAGTTCTTC.

J is TRBJ2-3 and V is TRBV6-5, with D possibly being TRBD2 (5 bases). The CDR3 totals 14 residues. The V gene's germline CDR1 is MNHEY and CDR2 SVGAGI. Trimming took off 4 bases at V and 6 bases at J, with 14 bases between the two ends. This CDR3 is CASSLDWRGDTQYF. CDR3 nucleotide sequence: TGTGCCAGCAGTTTGGACTGGCGAGGGGATACGCAGTATTTT.